This T cell receptor (beta chain) was found in a study of T cell repertoires in cytomegalovirus infection. This clonotype was seen once. TCRdb passed the reads through MiXCR, listing each CDR3 protein once. The profile shows around 740,000 distinct CDR3 sequences, 35% of them singletons. Germline V lookup: CDR1 SGHTA, CDR2 FQGNSA. The CDR3 runs to 14 residues. With 0 bases removed from V and 5 bases from J, the gap between germline ends came to 10 bases. The sequencing input was PBMCs. The rearrangement links TRBV7-2 to TRBJ1-1, with TRBD1 as a possible D gene (6 bases). This receptor was taken from a human donor in good health (CMV status not recorded). Some clones in this sample may be carry-over from other donors' samples. The CDR3 DNA follows: TGTGCCAGCAGCTTAGCAAAAGGGGGGACTGAAGCTTTCTTT. It yields the protein CASSLAKGGTEAFF.